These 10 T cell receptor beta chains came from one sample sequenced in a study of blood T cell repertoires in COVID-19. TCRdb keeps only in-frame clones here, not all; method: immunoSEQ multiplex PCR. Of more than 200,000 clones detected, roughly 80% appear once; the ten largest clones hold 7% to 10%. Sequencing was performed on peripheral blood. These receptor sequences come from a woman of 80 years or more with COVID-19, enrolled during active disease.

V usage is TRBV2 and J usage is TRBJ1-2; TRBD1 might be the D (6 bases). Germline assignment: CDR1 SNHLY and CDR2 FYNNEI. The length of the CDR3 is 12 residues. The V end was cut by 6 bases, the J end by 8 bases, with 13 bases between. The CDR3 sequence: CASRTQGGGYTF. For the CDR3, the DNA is TGTGCCAGCAGGACGCAAGGGGGAGGCTACACCTTC.

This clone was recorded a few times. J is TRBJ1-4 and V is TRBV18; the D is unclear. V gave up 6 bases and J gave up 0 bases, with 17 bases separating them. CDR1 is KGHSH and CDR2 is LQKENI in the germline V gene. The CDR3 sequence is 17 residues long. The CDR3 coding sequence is TGTGCCAGCTCGCCCAGCCGGGGAGTTGCAACTAATGAAAAACTGTTTTTT. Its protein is CASSPSRGVATNEKLFF.

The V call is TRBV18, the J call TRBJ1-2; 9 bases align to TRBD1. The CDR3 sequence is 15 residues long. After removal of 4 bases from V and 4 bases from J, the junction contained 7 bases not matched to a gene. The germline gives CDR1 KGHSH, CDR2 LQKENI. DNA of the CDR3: TGTGCCAGCTCACTTTCCGGACAGGGGTCCTATGGCTACACCTTC. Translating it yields CASSLSGQGSYGYTF.

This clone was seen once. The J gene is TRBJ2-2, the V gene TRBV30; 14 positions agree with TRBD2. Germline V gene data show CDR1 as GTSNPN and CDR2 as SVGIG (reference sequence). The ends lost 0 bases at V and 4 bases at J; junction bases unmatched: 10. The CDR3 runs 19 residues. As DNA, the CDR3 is TGTGCCTGGAGTGTTCCCTCCGGGACTAGCGGGAGAGTCACCGGGGAGCTGTTTTTT. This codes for CAWSVPSGTSGRVTGELFF.

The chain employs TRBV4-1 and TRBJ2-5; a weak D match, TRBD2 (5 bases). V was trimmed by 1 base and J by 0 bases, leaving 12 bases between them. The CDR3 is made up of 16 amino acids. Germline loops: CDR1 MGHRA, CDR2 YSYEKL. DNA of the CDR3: TGCGCCAGCAGCCAAGGTACGGGAACGAACCAAGAGACCCAGTACTTC. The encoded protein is CASSQGTGTNQETQYF.

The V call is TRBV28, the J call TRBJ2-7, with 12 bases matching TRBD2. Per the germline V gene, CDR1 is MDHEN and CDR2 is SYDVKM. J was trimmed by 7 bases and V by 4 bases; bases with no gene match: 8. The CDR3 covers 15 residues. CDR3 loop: CASSSRGTSGWEQYF. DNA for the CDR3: TGTGCCAGCAGTTCGCGAGGGACTAGCGGGTGGGAGCAGTACTTC.

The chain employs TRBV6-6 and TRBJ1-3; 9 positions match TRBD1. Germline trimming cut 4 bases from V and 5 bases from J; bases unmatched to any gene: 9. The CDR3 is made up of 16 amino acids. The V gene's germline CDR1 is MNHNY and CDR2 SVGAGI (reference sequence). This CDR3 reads CASSSPGQGRRNTIYF. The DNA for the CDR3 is TGTGCCAGCAGTTCACCGGGACAGGGTAGAAGAAACACCATATATTTT.

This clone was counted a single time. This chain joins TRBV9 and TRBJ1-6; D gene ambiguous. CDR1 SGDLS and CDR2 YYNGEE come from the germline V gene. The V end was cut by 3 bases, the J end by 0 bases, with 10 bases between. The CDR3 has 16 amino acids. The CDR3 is CASSASASSYNSPLHF. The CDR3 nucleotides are TGTGCCAGCAGCGCGTCTGCCAGCTCCTATAATTCACCCCTCCACTTT.

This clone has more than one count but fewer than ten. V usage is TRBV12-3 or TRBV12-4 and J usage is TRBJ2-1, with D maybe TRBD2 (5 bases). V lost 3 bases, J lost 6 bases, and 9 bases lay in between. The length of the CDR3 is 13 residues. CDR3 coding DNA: TGTGCCAGCAGTTTGAGAGGGTTCAATGAGCAGTTCTTC. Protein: CASSLRGFNEQFF.

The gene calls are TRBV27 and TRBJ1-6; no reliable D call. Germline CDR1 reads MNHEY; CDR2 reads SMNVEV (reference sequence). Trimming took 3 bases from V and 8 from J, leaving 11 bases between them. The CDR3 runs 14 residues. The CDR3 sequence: CASSFYSVDSPLHF. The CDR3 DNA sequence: TGTGCCAGCAGTTTTTACAGTGTGGATTCACCCCTCCACTTT.